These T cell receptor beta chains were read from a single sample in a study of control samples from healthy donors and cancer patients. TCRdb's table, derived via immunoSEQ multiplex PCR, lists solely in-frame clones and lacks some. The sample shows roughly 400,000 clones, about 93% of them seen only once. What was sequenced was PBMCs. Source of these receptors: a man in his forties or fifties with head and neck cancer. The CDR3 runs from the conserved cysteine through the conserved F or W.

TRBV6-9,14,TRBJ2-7,CASEKQGQSYEQYF
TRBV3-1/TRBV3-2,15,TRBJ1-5,CASSRDGDINQPQHF
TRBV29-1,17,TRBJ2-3,CSVEGLAGGTGTDTQYF
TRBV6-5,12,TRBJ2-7,CASSSTGREQYF
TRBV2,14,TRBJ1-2,CARNLQDTRYGYTF
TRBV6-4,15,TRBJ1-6,CASSAYRDRDSPLHF
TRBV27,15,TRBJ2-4,CASSPGTGTKNIQYF
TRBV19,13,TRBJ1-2,CASGLGQGVGYTF
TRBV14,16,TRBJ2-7,CASSHERTSQPYEQYF
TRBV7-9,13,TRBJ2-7,CASSPGWGDEQYF
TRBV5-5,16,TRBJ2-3,CASSPAGAGGGDTQYF
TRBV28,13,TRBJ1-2,CASSSGGVYGYTF
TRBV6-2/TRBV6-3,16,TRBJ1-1,CASSSPFGTLNTEAFF
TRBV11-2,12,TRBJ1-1,CASSPPGQGAFF
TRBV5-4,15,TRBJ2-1,CASSLDSGGHNEQFF
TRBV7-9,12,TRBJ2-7,CASGVSGYEQYF
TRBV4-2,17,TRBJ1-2,CASSQDKDRGRNYGYTF
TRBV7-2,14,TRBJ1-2,CASSQLAGDYGYTF
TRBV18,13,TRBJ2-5,CASTRDSVETQYF
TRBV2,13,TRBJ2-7,CASSPQGSYEQYF
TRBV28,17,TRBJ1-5,CASSGGLGSVDNQPQHF
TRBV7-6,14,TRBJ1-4,CASSFRGVNEKLFF
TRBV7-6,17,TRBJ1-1,CASSSILGQPTYTEAFF
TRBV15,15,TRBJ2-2,CATSAYRENTGELFF
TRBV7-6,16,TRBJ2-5,CASSQGPGVGEETQYF
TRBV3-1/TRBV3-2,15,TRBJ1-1,CASSQGGRRITEAFF
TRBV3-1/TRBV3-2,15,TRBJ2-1,CASSQASGSYNEQFF
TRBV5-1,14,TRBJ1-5,CASSSGQGNQPQHF
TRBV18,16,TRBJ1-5,CASSPGSSYSNQPQHF
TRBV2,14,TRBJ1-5,CASYFGTGNQPQHF
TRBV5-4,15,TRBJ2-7,CASTLWEEVDDEQYF
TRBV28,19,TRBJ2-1,CASSVAGSGLAGVPNEQFF
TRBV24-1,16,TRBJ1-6,CATSEPGQGYNSPLHF
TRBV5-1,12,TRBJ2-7,CASSWLRGEQYF
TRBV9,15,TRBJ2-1,CASSVGSGIYNEQFF
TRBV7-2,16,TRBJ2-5,CASSLGQGAGVETQYF
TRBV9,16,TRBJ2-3,CASSLQEGDLTDTQYF
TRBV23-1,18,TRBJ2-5,CASSQRNTGTKAGGSQYF
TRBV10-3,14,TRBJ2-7,CAISDRTASGEQYF
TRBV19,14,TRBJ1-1,CASRKLQGYTEAFF
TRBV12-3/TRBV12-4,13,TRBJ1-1,CASSSDFAAEAFF
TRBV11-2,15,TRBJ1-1,CASTPPGQGNTEAFF
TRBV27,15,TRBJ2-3,CASRSTGVNTDTQYF
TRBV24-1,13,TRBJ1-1,CATSEWGDTEAFF
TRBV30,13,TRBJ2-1,CAWSLGRYNEQFF
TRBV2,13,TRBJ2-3,CATPGPRTDTQYF
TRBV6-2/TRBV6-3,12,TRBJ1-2,CASSSEGSGYTF
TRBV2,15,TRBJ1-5,CASSESGQGGRPQHF
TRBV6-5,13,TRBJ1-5,CASSYSIYQPQHF
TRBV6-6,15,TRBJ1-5,CASSSQGIPNQPQHF
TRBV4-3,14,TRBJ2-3,CASSVSSRTDTQYF
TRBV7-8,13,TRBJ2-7,CASSLEGYYEQYF
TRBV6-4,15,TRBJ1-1,CASSEDGDSYTEAFF